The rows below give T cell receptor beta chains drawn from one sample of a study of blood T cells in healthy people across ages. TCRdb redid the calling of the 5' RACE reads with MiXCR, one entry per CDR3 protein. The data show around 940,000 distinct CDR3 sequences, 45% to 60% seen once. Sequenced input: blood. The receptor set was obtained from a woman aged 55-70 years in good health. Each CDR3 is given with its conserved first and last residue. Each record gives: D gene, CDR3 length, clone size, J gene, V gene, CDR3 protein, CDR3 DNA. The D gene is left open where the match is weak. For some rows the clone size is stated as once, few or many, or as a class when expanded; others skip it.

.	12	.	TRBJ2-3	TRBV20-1	CSFGGSTDTQYF	TGCAGCTTTGGGGGGAGCACAGATACGCAGTATTTT
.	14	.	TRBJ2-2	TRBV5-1	CASSLIGDPGELFF	TGCGCCAGCAGCTTGATCGGGGACCCCGGGGAGCTGTTTTTT
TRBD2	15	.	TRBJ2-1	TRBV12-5	CASGPGLALSNEQFF	TGTGCTAGTGGTCCCGGACTAGCGCTAAGCAATGAGCAGTTCTTC
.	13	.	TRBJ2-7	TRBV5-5	CASSLAITYEQYF	TGTGCCAGCAGCTTGGCCATAACCTACGAGCAGTACTTC
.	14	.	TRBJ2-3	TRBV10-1	CASSRDLGTDTQYF	TGCGCCAGCTCCCGGGACCTAGGCACAGATACGCAGTATTTT
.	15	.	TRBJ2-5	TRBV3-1	CASSQGIGEQETQYF	TGTGCCAGCAGCCAAGGGATCGGGGAGCAAGAGACCCAGTACTTC
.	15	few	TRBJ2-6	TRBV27	CASSLQGYGANVLTF	TGTGCCAGCAGTCTACAGGGCTACGGGGCCAACGTCCTGACTTTC
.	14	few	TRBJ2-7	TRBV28	CASSFGDKFSGPYF	TGTGCCAGCAGTTTCGGGGACAAATTCTCTGGGCCGTACTTC
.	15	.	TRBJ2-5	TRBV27	CASSHGGLGGETQYF	TGTGCCAGCAGTCATGGGGGGTTAGGAGGGGAGACCCAGTACTTC
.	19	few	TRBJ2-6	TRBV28	CASSLGPFLMRSGANVLTF	TGTGCCAGCAGTTTGGGGCCTTTTTTAATGAGGTCTGGGGCCAACGTCCTGACTTTC
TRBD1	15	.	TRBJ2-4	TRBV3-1	CASSPGTGDGNIQYF	TGTGCCAGCAGCCCCGGGACAGGGGATGGAAACATTCAGTACTTC
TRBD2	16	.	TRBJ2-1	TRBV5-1	CASSLMVAGAYNEQFF	TGCGCCAGCAGCTTGATGGTAGCGGGTGCCTACAATGAGCAGTTCTTC
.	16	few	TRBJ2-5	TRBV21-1	CASSTGGGLDQETQYF	TGTGCCAGCAGCACCGGAGGGGGTTTGGACCAAGAGACCCAGTACTTC
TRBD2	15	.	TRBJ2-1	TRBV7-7	CASSLDGLAGNEQFF	TGTGCCAGCAGCTTAGACGGCCTAGCGGGTAATGAGCAGTTCTTC
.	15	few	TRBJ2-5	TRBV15	CATSRDLGTEETQYF	TGTGCCACCAGCAGAGATCTGGGGACGGAAGAGACCCAGTACTTC
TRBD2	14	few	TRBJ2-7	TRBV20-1	CSARERESSYEQYF	TGCAGTGCTAGAGAGCGGGAGTCCTCCTACGAGCAGTACTTC
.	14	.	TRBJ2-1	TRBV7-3	CASSPAEGYNEQFF	TGTGCCAGCAGCCCCGCCGAGGGCTACAATGAGCAGTTCTTC
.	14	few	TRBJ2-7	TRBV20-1	CSATGKQQVHEQYF	TGCAGTGCTACAGGGAAACAACAGGTCCACGAGCAGTACTTC
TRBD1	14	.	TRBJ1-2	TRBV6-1	CASTRTGGNDGYTF	TGTGCCAGCACGCGGACAGGGGGCAACGATGGCTACACCTTC
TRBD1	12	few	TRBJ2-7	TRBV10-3	CAIRDRAYEQYF	TGTGCCATCAGGGACAGGGCCTACGAGCAGTACTTC
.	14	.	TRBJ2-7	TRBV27	CASSPGTSPNEQYF	TGTGCCAGCAGCCCCGGGACGAGCCCCAACGAGCAGTACTTC
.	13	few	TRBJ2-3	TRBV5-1	CASSLAARSTQYF	TGCGCCAGCAGCTTGGCCGCTCGGAGTACGCAGTATTTT